Sequencing of this TCR beta chain was carried out in a study of blood T cell repertoires in COVID-19. Study background: Both acute and convalescent COVID-19 samples were obtained from the United States, Italy and Spain. Sources were T cells, B-cell-depleted T cells, or PBMCs; the material itself was cDNA or gDNA.

Original analysis: Amplification of reference gene primers was used by the study to estimate nucleated cell counts. Sequencing was performed with immunoSEQ multiplex PCR; in TCRdb, only in-frame clones are kept and a portion is missing. From that table come the V and J calls and clone size; the DNA was used to work out D and trimming. There are 250,000 to 300,000 clones in the sample; about 91% occur only once, and approximately 13% lies in the top ten. The germline V and J ends were trimmed by 5 bases and 0 bases, with 13 bases remaining between them. In germline, CDR1 is KGHDR, CDR2 SFDVKD. The CDR3 runs to 16 residues.

The sequenced material came from peripheral blood. The TCR comes from a woman aged 55-69 years with acute or convalescent COVID-19. V is TRBV24-1 and J is TRBJ1-5; the D gene is possibly TRBD1 (6 bases). The CDR3 loop is CATSVLGAYSNQPQHF. CDR3 nucleotides: TGTGCCACCAGTGTACTGGGGGCTTATAGCAATCAGCCCCAGCATTTT.